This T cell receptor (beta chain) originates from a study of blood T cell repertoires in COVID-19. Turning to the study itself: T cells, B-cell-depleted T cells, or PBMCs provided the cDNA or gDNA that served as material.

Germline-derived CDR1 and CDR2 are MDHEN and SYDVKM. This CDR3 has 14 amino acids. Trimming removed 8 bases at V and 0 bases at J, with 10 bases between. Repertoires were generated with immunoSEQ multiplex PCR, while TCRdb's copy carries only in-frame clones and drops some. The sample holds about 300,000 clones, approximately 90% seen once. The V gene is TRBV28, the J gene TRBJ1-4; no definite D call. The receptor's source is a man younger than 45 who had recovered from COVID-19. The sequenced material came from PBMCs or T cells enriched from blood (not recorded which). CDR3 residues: CASVSSPTNEKLFF. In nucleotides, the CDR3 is TGTGCCAGCGTGAGTTCCCCAACTAATGAAAAACTGTTTTTT.